The 19 T cell receptor beta chains below were found in one sample sequenced in a study of radiotherapy plus CTLA-4 blockade in lung cancer. Assay used: immunoSEQ multiplex PCR; TCRdb lists only in-frame clones, some missing. Of about 88,000 clones in the sample, 72% are singletons; the top ten hold about 14%. The sequences come from peripheral blood, collected from a patient treated with radiotherapy plus ipilimumab. These receptors were collected from a human donor with non-small cell lung cancer that progressed on radiotherapy plus ipilimumab.

The chain links TRBV5-4 to TRBJ2-1, with 12 bases that match TRBD2. Unmatched junction bases numbered 10, after V lost 4 bases and J lost 5 bases. The CDR3 is 17 residues long. From germline, CDR1 is SGHNT and CDR2 YYREEE (reference sequence). Here the CDR3 reads CASSRGLAGSGDNEQFF. The CDR3 DNA reads as TGTGCCAGCAGCCGCGGACTAGCGGGATCTGGCGACAATGAGCAGTTCTTC.

V gene TRBV7-9 combines with J gene TRBJ2-1; no definite D call. V gave up 2 bases and J gave up 9 bases, with 8 bases separating them. The CDR3 totals 12 residues. Germline CDR1 and CDR2: SEHNR and FQNEAQ (reference sequence). CDR3 sequence: CASSLRVIEQFF. The CDR3 region has the DNA TGTGCCAGCAGCTTACGAGTAATTGAGCAGTTCTTC. The full variable domain, with the rest looked up from reference TRBV7-9 and TRBJ2-1, is DTGVSQNPRHKITKRGQNVTFRCDPISEHNRLYWYRQTLGQGPEFLTYFQNEAQLEKSRLLSDRFSAERPKGSFSTLEIQRTEQGDSAMYLCASSLRVIEQFFGPGTRLTVL.

The CDR3 spells CASSQGEGLSDEQFF. CDR3 DNA: TGTGCCAGCAGCCAAGGGGAGGGACTCTCCGATGAGCAGTTCTTC. The chain is built from TRBV14 and TRBJ2-1; TRBD2 matches 7 bases. Looked up from germline, CDR1 is SGHDN and CDR2 is FVKESK. With V trimmed by 1 base and J by 8 bases, 8 bases remained unmatched. This CDR3 contains 15 residues.

The rearrangement links TRBV19 to TRBJ2-1; possible D gene TRBD2, 5 bases. V was cut by 7 bases and J by 7 bases, with 17 bases left in between. The CDR3 has 14 residues. Germline V CDR1 and CDR2: LNHDA, SQIVND (reference sequence). The CDR3 DNA sequence: TGTGCCAGTAAATTCCGAGCGGCATGGAATGAGCAGTTCTTC. Residues: CASKFRAAWNEQFF.

The rearrangement uses TRBV6-5 and TRBJ1-6; D unresolved. The germline gives CDR1 MNHEY, CDR2 SVGAGI. Trimming left V 5 bases short and J 2 bases short, with 7 bases between. The CDR3 has 14 amino acids. The CDR3: CASSEVPYNSPLHF. The CDR3 nucleotides are TGTGCCAGCAGTGAAGTACCCTATAATTCACCCCTCCACTTT.

There are a few counts of this clone. The gene calls are TRBV5-1 and TRBJ1-2, with 7 nucleotides matching TRBD1. CDR1 and CDR2 from the germline V gene are SGHRS and YFSETQ. The CDR3 length is 17 residues. Trimming cost V 0 bases and J 8 bases; bases outside gene matches: 16. CDR3 in DNA: TGCGCCAGCAGCTTGGCGTACAACAGGGGCCCGGAGGAGGGCTACACCTTC. Protein: CASSLAYNRGPEEGYTF.

The chain combines TRBV2 with TRBJ1-2; 7 bases map to TRBD1. Germline V gene lookup returns CDR1 SNHLY and CDR2 FYNNEI. J gave up 0 bases and V 4 bases, and 8 bases lay outside the gene matches. There are 16 residues in the CDR3. The CDR3 nucleotides read TGTGCCAGCAGTGGGCCAGACAGGGATTCTAACTATGGCTACACCTTC. This gives the protein CASSGPDRDSNYGYTF.

This clone was counted between two and nine times. This chain joins TRBV5-6 and TRBJ1-1; no clear D gene. CDR1 is SGHDT and CDR2 is YYEEEE in the germline V gene. V was pared by 1 base and J by 0 bases, with 4 bases between. The CDR3 has 13 residues. CDR3 DNA: TGTGCCAGCAGCTTGACAGTGAACACTGAAGCTTTCTTT. It yields the protein CASSLTVNTEAFF.

The chain employs TRBV28 and TRBJ1-1; D possibly corresponds to TRBD1 (5 bases). The CDR3 totals 13 residues. Trimming pared 8 bases from V and 1 base from J, leaving 11 bases between. Germline V lookup: CDR1 MDHEN, CDR2 SYDVKM. The CDR3, as DNA: TGTGCCAGCGTTGCCGGACAGAACACTGAAGCTTTCTTT. Amino acid sequence: CASVAGQNTEAFF.

V usage is TRBV27 and J usage is TRBJ2-2; D remains ambiguous. V was trimmed by 7 bases and J by 4 bases, leaving 7 bases between them. CDR3 length: 12 residues. CDR1 and CDR2 from the germline V gene are MNHEY and SMNVEV (reference sequence). This chain's CDR3 is CASKPFTGELFF. In nucleotides, the CDR3 is TGTGCCAGCAAACCCTTCACCGGGGAGCTGTTTTTT.

This rearrangement joins TRBV5-1 to TRBJ2-5, with 7 positions matching TRBD1. CDR1 and CDR2 from the germline V gene are SGHRS and YFSETQ. The junction had 1 base not matched to a gene; V was cut back by 4 bases and J by 1 base. This CDR3 spans 13 amino acids. DNA for the CDR3: TGCGCCAGCAGCCGACAGGGCCAAGAGACCCAGTACTTC. Encoded protein: CASSRQGQETQYF.

In nucleotides, the CDR3 is TGTGCCAGCAGTGAACCGGCCTGGCGGCTCGACCCCTCCTACGAGCAGTACTTC. Encoded protein: CASSEPAWRLDPSYEQYF. V usage is TRBV2 and J usage is TRBJ2-7; no definite D call. V lost 2 bases, J lost 0 bases, and 20 bases lay in between. CDR3 size: 18 residues. Germline V lookup: CDR1 SNHLY, CDR2 FYNNEI.

The chain is built from TRBV19 and TRBJ2-2; D is unresolved. The CDR3 is 15 residues long. Per the germline V gene, CDR1 is LNHDA and CDR2 is SQIVND (reference sequence). V was trimmed by 3 bases and J by 5 bases, leaving 13 bases between them. CDR3 sequence: CASSIVYEGTGELFF. In DNA form, the CDR3 reads TGTGCCAGTAGTATCGTTTATGAAGGGACCGGGGAGCTGTTTTTT.

This sequence joins TRBV6-5 and TRBJ1-2; tentatively, D is TRBD1 (6 bases). CDR1 is MNHEY and CDR2 is SVGAGI in the germline V gene. The V and J ends lost 0 bases and 7 bases respectively, with 12 bases between them. This CDR3 region has 14 residues. CDR3 in DNA: TGTGCCAGCAGTTACTCGACGGGGGGGGCTGGCTACACCTTC. It encodes CASSYSTGGAGYTF.

The chain links TRBV5-1 to TRBJ2-7, with 7 bases identical to TRBD1. The CDR3 is 16 residues long. The J segment lost 1 base and the V segment lost 4 bases, leaving 11 bases of the junction unmatched. Germline CDR1 is SGHRS and CDR2 is YFSETQ. CDR3 residues: CASSPTRTGISYEQYF. The CDR3 DNA reads as TGCGCCAGCAGCCCCACCAGGACAGGAATTTCCTACGAGCAGTACTTC.

The V call is TRBV4-2, the J call TRBJ1-5; 7 nucleotides align to TRBD1. From germline, CDR1 is LGHNA and CDR2 YNFKEQ. This CDR3 is 19 amino acids long. The V and J ends lost 0 bases and 5 bases, in that order; junction bases with no gene match: 16. The CDR3, as DNA: TGTGCCAGCAGCCAAGATCCCCCTACCGGTGACAGGGCGCATCAGCCCCAGCATTTT. Encoded protein: CASSQDPPTGDRAHQPQHF.

V is TRBV7-9 and J is TRBJ2-1; the match to TRBD2 covers 11 bases. J gave up 6 bases and V 0 bases, and 4 bases lay outside the gene matches. The length of the CDR3 is 16 residues. Germline loops: CDR1 SEHNR, CDR2 FQNEAQ (reference sequence). The CDR3 nucleotides read TGTGCCAGCAGCTTAGCGGGTAGCGGGGGGGCCAATGAGCAGTTCTTC. Protein: CASSLAGSGGANEQFF.

The chain links TRBV5-5 to TRBJ2-3; possible D gene TRBD2, 6 bases. Germline V gene sequence: CDR1 SGHKS, CDR2 YYEKEE (reference sequence). Trimming removed 7 bases from V and 0 bases from J, with 18 bases in between. The length of the CDR3 is 16 residues. The chain's CDR3 is CASGHPSGPSTDTQYF. The CDR3 DNA reads TGTGCCAGCGGCCACCCCAGCGGGCCCAGCACAGATACGCAGTATTTT.

This chain links TRBV5-4 with TRBJ1-5, with TRBD1 identical over 9 bases. This CDR3 region has 15 residues. The V gene end was trimmed by 4 bases and the J gene end by 5 bases; junction bases not matched to a gene: 7. Germline CDR1 reads SGHNT; CDR2 reads YYREEE (reference sequence). CDR3 amino acids: CASSTGTGRDQPQHF. CDR3 coding DNA: TGTGCCAGCAGCACCGGGACAGGGAGGGATCAGCCCCAGCATTTT.